This TCR beta chain was observed in a study of cytomegalovirus exposure and HLA in healthy donors. About this clone itself: The antigen remains unidentified.

Notes on the study in general: In a later analysis, CMV-associated beta chains were mostly HLA-associated, it appeared. Earlier analysis found most TCR beta V segments productive about 87% or about 30% of the time.

The PCR used 60 Vbeta and 13 Jbeta primers. Original processing notes: The count from a later analysis was some 76 million unique TCR beta chains, 9.5 million to 13 million of them shared. Profiled with immunoSEQ multiplex PCR; TCRdb holds only in-frame clones, not every one. The DNA was the basis for D and trimming; V, J and clone size are from that table. The repertoire holds some 130,000 clones, about 68% seen once, with 1.5% to 2% in the top ten. Sequenced input: PBMCs. The receptor comes from a human donor in good health.

The CDR3 DNA reads TGTGCCAGTAGTATACTACCGGGACAGGGGAACACTGAAGCTTTCTTT. Translated: CASSILPGQGNTEAFF. The gene calls are TRBV19 and TRBJ1-1; 9 bases are shared with TRBD1. V lost 2 bases to trimming and J lost 1 base; unmatched junction nucleotides: 5. CDR3 length: 16 residues. Germline V gene data show CDR1 as LNHDA and CDR2 as SQIVND (reference sequence).